This T cell receptor (beta chain) was captured in a study of blood T cell repertoires in COVID-19. Turning to the study itself: Material from acute and convalescent COVID-19 was sourced from the United States, Italy and Spain. The cDNA or gDNA used as material had been derived from T cells, B-cell-depleted T cells, or PBMCs.

It was during active infection that Seattle patients were enrolled and then longitudinally followed. The germline gives CDR1 LGHDT, CDR2 YNNKEL (reference sequence). The germline V and J ends were trimmed by 6 bases and 2 bases, with 14 bases remaining between them. The CDR3 loop spans 14 amino acids. In the authors' methods: Reference gene primers were amplified, and this amplification served to estimate nucleated cell counts. Data came from immunoSEQ multiplex PCR; TCRdb stores just in-frame clones and leaves some out. V, J and clone size are those of that table, while D and trimming were read from the DNA. This sample has about 200,000 clones, with around four fifths found just once.

The clonotype was recovered from a man between 60 and 70 years old with COVID-19, enrolled during active disease. The rearrangement uses TRBV3-1 (or the pseudogene TRBV3-2) and TRBJ2-7, with D perhaps TRBD2 (6 bases). The sequencing sample was made of peripheral blood. The CDR3 loop reads CASSRQPGAYEQYF. The CDR3 region has the DNA TGTGCCAGCAGTCGACAGCCGGGAGCCTACGAGCAGTACTTC.